This T cell receptor (beta chain) was captured in a study of CD8+ T cells in alopecia areata. The CDR3 has 16 amino acids. The V gene's germline CDR1 is MGHRA and CDR2 YSYEKL. With V trimmed by 1 base and J by 2 bases, 6 bases remained unmatched. Study-level points and caveats: Tissue-resident alphabeta T cells belonging to normal skin likewise get sequenced within scalp specimens. TCRs were shared less clearly across patients than in mice, possibly for HLA-related reasons. Elevated clonality characterized lesional scalp relative to normal scalp, particularly in alopecia totalis/universalis.

Comment on this clone: What it binds is not known.

cDNA serving as the sequencing template came from extracted, reverse transcribed RNA. Only in-frame clones appear in the TCRdb table, and some are missing; sequencing was by immunoSEQ multiplex PCR. The table includes approximately 99,000 clones, roughly 60% detected once. Sequenced input: CD8+ T cells sorted from blood. The source of this sequence is a human donor in good health. J is TRBJ2-7 and V is TRBV4-1, with 9 nucleotides matching TRBD2. The CDR3 bases are TGCGCCAGCAGCCAAGCTGGTCCTAGCGGGGCCTACGAGCAGTACTTC. It codes for CASSQAGPSGAYEQYF.